A selection of T cell receptor beta chains follows, all from one sample in a study of T cells in Graves' hyperthyroidism and ophthalmopathy. Each CDR3 protein gets one entry after TCRdb re-called the multiplex PCR reads with MiXCR. The sample gives a few hundred thousand distinct CDR3 sequences, roughly 25% of which show up once; less than 85% is in the top ten. Input material: blood. The receptors originated from a man aged 45-65 years with Graves' hyperthyroidism. The CDR3 runs from the conserved cysteine through the conserved F or W. Each record gives: D gene, V gene, clone size, J gene, CDR3 protein, CDR3 DNA. A D gene is named only where the DNA matches it firmly. Only part of the rows carry a size: once, few, many, or a class if the clone is expanded.

NA,TRBV3-1,many,TRBJ2-1,CASSQDRESYNEQFF,TGTGCCAGCAGCCAAGACCGGGAATCCTACAATGAGCAGTTCTTC
NA,TRBV7-2,NA,TRBJ2-7,CASSLTERANEQYF,TGTGCCAGCAGCTTAACGGAGAGAGCTAATGAGCAGTACTTC
TRBD2,TRBV20-1,NA,TRBJ2-3,CSAPGLSSTDTQYF,TGCAGTGCCCCGGGACTATCGTCCACAGATACGCAGTATTTT
NA,TRBV28,many,TRBJ2-7,CASSLSDYEQYF,TGTGCCAGCAGTTTATCTGACTACGAGCAGTACTTC
NA,TRBV11-3,many,TRBJ2-5,CASSPAGLGAQYF,TGTGCCAGCAGCCCAGCAGGGCTCGGGGCCCAGTACTTC
NA,TRBV20-1,NA,TRBJ2-1,CSARKPSSYNEQFF,TGCAGTGCTAGAAAACCGTCCTCCTACAATGAGCAGTTCTTC
NA,TRBV27,few,TRBJ1-2,CASGDRPTSSLSYGYTF,TGTGCCAGCGGGGACCGACCGACCTCCTCTCTCAGCTATGGCTACACCTTC
NA,TRBV7-8,few,TRBJ1-2,CASSLGPIYGYTF,TGTGCCAGCAGCTTAGGACCGATCTATGGCTACACCTTC
TRBD2,TRBV24-1,many,TRBJ2-3,CATSGLAGGGTDTQYF,TGTGCCACCAGTGGTTTAGCGGGAGGCGGCACAGATACGCAGTATTTT
NA,TRBV15,NA,TRBJ2-5,CATSSGFQETQYF,TGTGCCACCAGCTCAGGCTTTCAAGAGACCCAGTACTTC
NA,TRBV11-3,few,TRBJ2-2,CATKRELNTGELFF,TGTGCCACCAAGAGAGAGTTAAACACCGGGGAGCTGTTTTTT
NA,TRBV7-9,NA,TRBJ2-7,CASTLRGDEQYF,TGTGCCAGCACCCTCAGGGGGGACGAGCAGTACTTC
NA,TRBV11-2,many,TRBJ2-1,CASSKEWDPRHEQFF,TGTGCCAGCAGCAAGGAGTGGGACCCTAGGCATGAGCAGTTCTTC
NA,TRBV6-2/TRBV6-3,few,TRBJ1-5,CASSYPSAGRVFSNQPQHF,TGTGCCAGCAGTTACCCCTCCGCAGGGCGTGTCTTTAGCAATCAGCCCCAGCATTTT
TRBD2,TRBV12-3/TRBV12-4,few,TRBJ2-1,CASRIAGSPYNEQFF,TGTGCCAGCAGAATAGCGGGATCCCCCTACAATGAGCAGTTCTTC
NA,TRBV7-3,NA,TRBJ2-1,CASSVGSNRANEQFF,TGTGCCAGCAGCGTCGGCTCTAACAGGGCCAATGAGCAGTTCTTC
NA,TRBV18,few,TRBJ1-3,CASSTGTDSGNTIYF,TGTGCCAGCTCAACCGGGACTGACTCTGGAAACACCATATATTTT
NA,TRBV20-1,NA,TRBJ2-3,CSAPTWGDTQYF,TGCAGTGCTCCTACGTGGGGAGATACGCAGTATTTT
NA,TRBV6-5,few,TRBJ1-1,CASSYSQGMNTEAFF,TGTGCCAGCAGTTACTCGCAGGGAATGAACACTGAAGCTTTCTTT
NA,TRBV20-1,NA,TRBJ2-4,CSATPGADIAKNIQYF,TGCAGTGCTACCCCGGGGGCGGACATAGCCAAAAACATTCAGTACTTC
TRBD1,TRBV7-9,many,TRBJ2-1,CASSLEWTGHNEQFF,TGTGCCAGCAGCTTAGAATGGACAGGACACAATGAGCAGTTCTTC
NA,TRBV20-1,NA,TRBJ2-7,CSASNLGNEQYF,TGCAGTGCTAGTAATTTGGGCAATGAGCAGTACTTC
NA,TRBV18,many,TRBJ1-1,CASSPPGRDTEAFF,TGTGCCAGCTCACCACCCGGACGGGACACTGAAGCTTTCTTT
NA,TRBV27,many,TRBJ2-3,CASSLFGLNTDTQYF,TGTGCCAGCAGTTTATTTGGGTTAAACACAGATACGCAGTATTTT
NA,TRBV27,NA,TRBJ2-7,CASNARVGVYEQYF,TGTGCCAGCAACGCCCGGGTGGGGGTCTACGAGCAGTACTTC
TRBD1,TRBV7-6,NA,TRBJ1-2,CASSPGQGFGYTF,TGTGCCAGCAGCCCGGGACAGGGATTTGGCTACACCTTC
NA,TRBV2,NA,TRBJ2-1,CASRDPPYNEQFF,TGTGCCAGCAGGGACCCGCCTTACAATGAGCAGTTCTTC
NA,TRBV2,NA,TRBJ2-2,CASSDQGELFF,TGTGCCAGCAGTGATCAGGGGGAGCTGTTTTTT
TRBD2,TRBV3-1,NA,TRBJ2-5,CASTKRGGQQETQYF,TGTGCCAGCACGAAGCGGGGGGGCCAACAAGAGACCCAGTACTTC
TRBD1,TRBV20-1,NA,TRBJ2-3,CSARGGQGASDTQYF,TGCAGTGCTAGGGGGGGACAGGGAGCTTCAGATACGCAGTATTTT
NA,TRBV4-2,few,TRBJ2-3,CASSQETSPSDTQYF,TGTGCCAGCAGCCAAGAAACATCCCCGTCAGATACGCAGTATTTT
NA,TRBV29-1,few,TRBJ1-1,CSVEAGLNTEAFF,TGCAGCGTTGAGGCCGGATTGAACACTGAAGCTTTCTTT
TRBD2,TRBV7-6,few,TRBJ2-3,CASSLALRGRTTDTQYF,TGTGCCAGCAGCTTAGCGCTTCGCGGGAGAACCACAGATACGCAGTATTTT
NA,TRBV5-1,few,TRBJ2-2,CASSLEGSGELFF,TGCGCCAGCAGCTTGGAGGGATCCGGGGAGCTGTTTTTT
TRBD1,TRBV19,NA,TRBJ2-3,CASSIIQGPLDTRYF,TGTGCCAGTAGTATTATACAGGGGCCGTTAGATACGCGGTATTTT
NA,TRBV6-2/TRBV6-3,few,TRBJ2-7,CASSGIATSSYEQYF,TGTGCCAGCAGTGGGATTGCCACTAGCTCCTACGAGCAGTACTTC
NA,TRBV20-1,NA,TRBJ2-1,CSAINRGEQFF,TGCAGTGCTATAAATCGGGGAGAGCAGTTCTTC
NA,TRBV5-6,few,TRBJ1-1,CASSLSAGRTEAFF,TGTGCCAGCAGCTTGTCCGCAGGCCGCACTGAAGCTTTCTTT
NA,TRBV5-1,NA,TRBJ1-5,CASSSGLRDQPQHF,TGCGCCAGCAGCTCGGGGCTCCGGGACCAGCCCCAGCATTTT
NA,TRBV20-1,NA,TRBJ2-5,CSARDLLGGTRETQYF,TGCAGTGCTAGAGATCTTCTGGGCGGCACACGAGAGACCCAGTACTTC
NA,TRBV18,NA,TRBJ1-3,CASSPAGVNSGNTIYF,TGTGCCAGCTCACCCGCAGGGGTCAACTCTGGAAACACCATATATTTT
NA,TRBV29-1,many,TRBJ1-1,CSVSGRQTEAFF,TGCAGCGTGTCGGGACGGCAGACCGAAGCTTTCTTT
NA,TRBV2,NA,TRBJ2-5,CASSVGPRAETQYF,TGTGCCAGCAGTGTCGGGCCCCGAGCCGAGACCCAGTACTTC
NA,TRBV18,NA,TRBJ2-5,CASSPLGLEETQYF,TGTGCCAGCTCACCACTAGGTTTGGAGGAGACCCAGTACTTC